Sequencing of this TCR beta chain was carried out in a study of T cells in Graves' hyperthyroidism and ophthalmopathy. Overall study: At the time of initial diagnosis and before any treatment, peripheral blood was collected. Overall study findings and caveats: In blood, most of the thyroid clonotypes expanded above 0.001 were also present.

What was amplified from RNA transcripts were TCR beta CDR3 regions. A set of HTBI primers served as the primers for a first-round RT-PCR of the TCR CDR3. Each CDR3 protein is one row after TCRdb ran MiXCR on the multiplex PCR reads. The sample lists some 360,000 distinct CDR3 sequences; about a sixth were seen once. CDR3 length equals 12 residues. CDR1 is MDHEN, CDR2 SYDVKM, per germline. V was clipped by 3 bases and J by 6 bases, with 8 bases between them. The table lists this clonotype with many counts. What it recognizes is unknown. The sequenced sample was blood. The gene calls are TRBV28 and TRBJ2-5; D not resolved. The source of this sequence is a woman aged 40-49 years with Graves' ophthalmopathy. CDR3 nucleotide sequence: TGTGCCAGCAGTTTTCTGAATAAGACCCAGTACTTC. Protein sequence: CASSFLNKTQYF.